Listed below are T cell receptor beta chains from one sample, sequenced in a study of T cell changes during pregnancy in multiple sclerosis. Some clones are missing from TCRdb's copy, which holds only in-frame ones; the method was immunoSEQ multiplex PCR. The sample yields more than 55,000 clones, 90% to 95% seen once. Sequenced material: CD8+ T cells from peripheral blood mononuclear cells, taken in the third trimester of pregnancy. These receptors originate from a female donor with multiple sclerosis, enrolled in a pregnancy study. Each CDR3 is given with its conserved first and last residue. The order of the fields is clone size, V gene, D gene, J gene, CDR3 protein, CDR3 DNA. The D gene is left open where the match is weak. Where a row states a size, it is once, few, many or the class of an expanded clone; other rows omit it.

once,TRBV9,.,TRBJ1-3,CASSVYGGSGNTIYF,TGTGCCAGCAGCGTATACGGGGGCTCTGGAAACACCATATATTTT
.,TRBV19,.,TRBJ2-2,CASSMYQGGTGELFF,TGTGCCAGTAGTATGTATCAGGGTGGCACCGGGGAGCTGTTTTTT
.,TRBV4-1,.,TRBJ2-1,CASSQGTAGEQFF,TGCGCCAGCAGCCAAGGGACAGCTGGTGAGCAGTTCTTC
.,TRBV18,.,TRBJ2-7,CASSPLEGAYEQYF,TGTGCCAGCTCACCTTTGGAAGGGGCCTACGAGCAGTACTTC
.,TRBV5-1,TRBD1,TRBJ2-7,CASSLRDRAYEQYF,TGCGCCAGCAGCTTGAGGGACAGGGCGTACGAGCAGTACTTC
.,TRBV19,.,TRBJ1-4,CASSIDLMFGGVATNEKLFF,TGTGCCAGTAGTATAGATCTCATGTTCGGCGGGGTCGCAACTAATGAAAAACTGTTTTTT
.,TRBV20-1,.,TRBJ1-2,CSASTSYGYTF,TGCAGTGCTAGTACATCTTATGGCTACACCTTC
.,TRBV5-1,.,TRBJ2-1,CASSQDIYNEQFF,TGCGCCAGCAGCCAGGACATTTACAATGAGCAGTTCTTC
.,TRBV28,.,TRBJ1-1,CASSFREVNTEAFF,TGTGCCAGCAGTTTCAGGGAAGTGAACACTGAAGCTTTCTTT
few,TRBV4-1,TRBD2,TRBJ2-5,CASSRAGYQETQYF,TGCGCCAGCAGCCGAGCGGGGTACCAAGAGACCCAGTACTTC
.,TRBV4-1,TRBD2,TRBJ2-3,CASSQSGRTDTQYF,TGCGCCAGCAGCCAAAGCGGGAGAACAGATACGCAGTATTTT
.,TRBV7-9,.,TRBJ1-4,CASTRDSSNEKLFF,TGTGCCAGCACCCGGGACTCCTCTAATGAAAAACTGTTTTTT
once,TRBV27,.,TRBJ2-1,CASLNGAYNEQFF,TGTGCCAGCTTGAATGGTGCGTACAATGAGCAGTTCTTC
.,TRBV10-1,.,TRBJ2-1,CASRPDGGPYNEQFF,TGCGCCAGCAGACCCGACGGGGGACCCTACAATGAGCAGTTCTTC
.,TRBV2,.,TRBJ2-3,CAPGAVVTDTQYF,TGTGCCCCCGGTGCGGTCGTCACAGATACGCAGTATTTT
once,TRBV11-3,TRBD1,TRBJ2-1,CASSNAGTGRNEQFF,TGTGCCAGCAGCAACGCCGGGACAGGGCGAAATGAGCAGTTCTTC
few,TRBV28,.,TRBJ2-7,CASSLEPGPYEQYF,TGTGCCAGCAGTTTGGAGCCAGGGCCCTACGAGCAGTACTTC
.,TRBV4-1,TRBD1,TRBJ1-3,CASSPWTGESSGNTIYF,TGCGCCAGCAGCCCTTGGACAGGAGAGAGCTCTGGAAACACCATATATTTT
.,TRBV7-6,TRBD2,TRBJ2-2,CASSGGLAGGAGELFF,TGTGCCAGCAGCGGGGGACTAGCGGGCGGGGCCGGGGAGCTGTTTTTT
.,TRBV27,.,TRBJ1-1,CASSLIVSEASEAFF,TGTGCCAGCAGTTTAATAGTTTCAGAGGCCTCTGAAGCTTTCTTT
.,TRBV5-4,.,TRBJ2-7,CASSLGRGSYYEQYF,TGTGCCAGCAGCCTGGGGCGTGGGAGTTACTACGAGCAGTACTTC
once,TRBV4-1,TRBD2,TRBJ2-7,CASSQRASGTYEQYF,TGCGCCAGCAGCCAAAGGGCTAGCGGGACCTACGAGCAGTACTTC
.,TRBV5-4,.,TRBJ2-3,CASIHTDTQYF,TGTGCCAGCATCCACACAGATACGCAGTATTTT
.,TRBV5-6,TRBD1,TRBJ2-1,CASSLGVDRGYNEQFF,TGTGCCAGCAGCTTGGGGGTTGACAGGGGCTACAATGAGCAGTTCTTC
.,TRBV27,TRBD2,TRBJ2-1,CASRTGGIYNEQFF,TGTGCCAGCAGGACGGGAGGGATTTACAATGAGCAGTTCTTC
once,TRBV6-5,.,TRBJ1-5,CASSYAQGTQPQHF,TGTGCCAGCAGTTACGCGCAGGGAACGCAGCCCCAGCATTTT
.,TRBV9,.,TRBJ2-3,CASSSTDTQYF,TGTGCCAGCAGCTCGACAGATACGCAGTATTTT
.,TRBV7-9,TRBD1,TRBJ1-5,CASRSGQDSNQPQHF,TGTGCCAGCAGGTCGGGACAGGATAGCAATCAGCCCCAGCATTTT
.,TRBV6-1,TRBD1,TRBJ2-1,CASSERTGLAARVRWVQFF,TGTGCCAGCAGTGAGAGGACAGGGTTAGCGGCCCGGGTTCGATGGGTGCAGTTCTTC
.,TRBV11-3,.,TRBJ2-5,CASSLGAGWETQYF,TGTGCCAGCAGCTTAGGGGCAGGGTGGGAGACCCAGTACTTC
.,TRBV5-4,TRBD1,TRBJ2-7,CASSSPGQRYEQYF,TGTGCCAGCAGCTCGCCGGGACAGAGATACGAGCAGTACTTC
.,TRBV27,.,TRBJ2-7,CASSLSGNSYEQYF,TGTGCCAGCAGTTTATCCGGGAACTCCTACGAGCAGTACTTC
many,TRBV6-4,.,TRBJ2-2,CASSDLGQNTGELFF,TGTGCCAGCAGTGACCTGGGACAGAACACCGGGGAGCTGTTTTTT
.,TRBV27,TRBD1,TRBJ2-7,CASRTTGGFYEQYF,TGTGCCAGCAGAACAACAGGGGGCTTTTACGAGCAGTACTTC
.,TRBV5-1,TRBD2,TRBJ2-2,CASSVGWGTSGSPGELFF,TGCGCCAGCAGCGTTGGATGGGGGACTAGCGGGAGTCCGGGGGAGCTGTTTTTT
.,TRBV27,TRBD1,TRBJ1-2,CASSLRAGGYYGYTF,TGTGCCAGCAGTTTAAGGGCAGGGGGGTACTATGGCTACACCTTC
once,TRBV9,.,TRBJ1-1,CASVRGGGNTEAFF,TGTGCCAGCGTACGTGGGGGGGGTAACACTGAAGCTTTCTTT
.,TRBV11-2,.,TRBJ2-5,CASSFPWQETQYF,TGTGCCAGCAGCTTTCCATGGCAGGAGACCCAGTACTTC
.,TRBV2,TRBD2,TRBJ2-1,CASSVTSGRSNEQFF,TGTGCCAGCAGCGTCACTAGCGGGAGGAGCAATGAGCAGTTCTTC
.,TRBV13,TRBD2,TRBJ2-7,CASSSGTSRYEQYF,TGTGCCAGCAGCTCCGGGACTAGCCGGTACGAGCAGTACTTC
.,TRBV28,.,TRBJ1-1,CASSLPPDTEMNTEAFF,TGTGCCAGCAGTTTACCACCTGATACAGAAATGAACACTGAAGCTTTCTTT
once,TRBV5-1,.,TRBJ1-2,CASSLERGYGYTF,TGCGCCAGCAGCTTGGAAAGGGGATATGGCTACACCTTC
.,TRBV28,TRBD1,TRBJ1-2,CASSSYQGAYGYTF,TGTGCCAGCAGTTCTTACCAGGGGGCCTATGGCTACACCTTC
.,TRBV7-2,.,TRBJ2-7,CASSPSSYEQYF,TGTGCCAGCAGCCCCAGCTCCTACGAGCAGTACTTC
.,TRBV27,TRBD1,TRBJ2-7,CASSLGTGSSYEQYF,TGTGCCAGCAGTTTGGGGACAGGGTCCTCCTACGAGCAGTACTTC
.,TRBV9,TRBD2,TRBJ2-2,CASSPHRREDSGGELFF,TGTGCCAGCTCACCTCATCGGCGGGAGGACTCGGGCGGGGAGCTGTTTTTT
few,TRBV20-1,.,TRBJ1-2,CSARVGYGYTF,TGCAGTGCTAGAGTCGGCTATGGCTACACCTTC
.,TRBV10-3,TRBD1,TRBJ1-1,CAISDRGQGVTEAFF,TGTGCCATCAGTGATAGGGGACAGGGAGTCACTGAAGCTTTCTTT
.,TRBV4-1,.,TRBJ1-2,CASSPTDNLNYGYTF,TGCGCCAGCAGCCCGACAGATAACCTTAACTATGGCTACACCTTC
.,TRBV13,.,TRBJ2-7,CASSLPDLGYEQYF,TGTGCCAGCAGCTTACCTGACCTAGGCTACGAGCAGTACTTC
.,TRBV29-1,.,TRBJ2-6,CSVEDWSGSRSGANVLTF,TGCAGCGTTGAAGATTGGTCAGGCAGCCGCTCTGGGGCCAACGTCCTGACTTTC